One TCR beta chain is described in this entry. The antigen is not known. The data were obtained in a study of CD8+ T cells in alopecia areata. Background on the study: Treated patients were given oral tofacitinib, which was dosed at 5 to 10 mg twice daily. Tofacitinib treatment spanned 6 to 18 months, with 6 months off drug afterward.

Looked up from germline, CDR1 is SGHTA and CDR2 is FQGTGA. This CDR3 region has 12 residues. The V end was cut by 5 bases, the J end by 2 bases, with 3 bases between. General observations from the study: Scalp sequencing captures resident alphabeta T cells of normal skin too. Clonality exceeded that of normal scalp in lesional scalp, most notably in alopecia totalis/universalis.

Following extraction, RNA underwent reverse transcription to cDNA, which served as the sequencing template. TCRdb's table, derived via immunoSEQ multiplex PCR, lists solely in-frame clones and lacks some. Of 250,000 or so clones listed, around two thirds are singletons. The TCR sequence derives from a human donor with alopecia areata. The V call is TRBV7-3, the J call TRBJ2-2; D not certain. The specimen was CD4+ T cells sorted from blood, collected at week 0. The DNA of the CDR3 is TGTGCCAGCAGCCTTAACACCGGGGAGCTGTTTTTT. It codes for CASSLNTGELFF.